The source of this T cell receptor (beta chain) is a study of memory CD4+ T cells and cytomegalovirus serostatus. Single viable CD3+CD4+CD8-CD45RO+ cells were sorted as the memory CD4+ T cells. The CDR3 consists of 16 residues. Trimming pared 5 bases from V and 8 bases from J, leaving 22 bases between. Germline V gene sequence: CDR1 MNHNY, CDR2 SVGAGI (reference sequence). This table comes from immunoSEQ multiplex PCR, and its TCRdb copy is limited to in-frame clones, with some not included. Of approximately 41,000 clones in the sample, 75% to 85% were seen once. The sequencing sample was made of memory CD4+ T cells from blood. The chain joins TRBV6-6 to TRBJ2-1, with D maybe TRBD2 (5 bases). The TCR originated in an adult in good health and CMV-seronegative. The CDR3 sequence: CASSNPLDYYGDEQFF. CDR3 coding DNA: TGTGCCAGCAGTAATCCCCTAGACTATTACGGTGATGAGCAGTTCTTC.